The rows below give T cell receptor beta chains drawn from one sample of a study of T cells in Graves' hyperthyroidism and ophthalmopathy. From the multiplex PCR reads, TCRdb called clonotypes with MiXCR, one entry per CDR3 protein. The sample contains under 400,000 distinct CDR3 sequences, about 14% of which appear only once. Sequencing input: blood. These receptors were collected from a woman aged 55-69 years with Graves' hyperthyroidism. Both conserved end residues are part of each CDR3. D genes are given only for firm matches. Rows may omit the clone size; those that give it use once, few, many or a size class.

d_call j_call clone_size v_call cdr3_aa cdr3_nt
. TRBJ2-1 many TRBV11-3 CASSLFSTAGNEQFF TGTGCCAGCAGCTTATTTAGCACCGCTGGGAATGAGCAGTTCTTC
TRBD2 TRBJ2-3 . TRBV28 CASSSSTSGAGADTQYF TGTGCCAGCAGTTCATCGACTAGCGGCGCTGGAGCGGATACGCAGTATTTT
. TRBJ1-3 many TRBV18 CASSLELEGNTIYF TGTGCCAGCTCACTTGAGCTGGAGGGAAACACCATATATTTT
. TRBJ2-7 many TRBV12-3/TRBV12-4 CASSTWELEQYF TGTGCCAGCAGTACATGGGAGCTCGAGCAGTACTTC
TRBD1 TRBJ1-2 few TRBV6-1 CASSAGRGGPYYGYTF TGTGCCAGCAGTGCGGGACGAGGGGGCCCCTACTATGGCTACACCTTC
TRBD2 TRBJ2-3 . TRBV2 CASSGLAGGADTQYF TGTGCCAGCAGTGGACTAGCGGGAGGGGCAGATACGCAGTATTTT
. TRBJ1-1 . TRBV20-1 CSAGRMDTEAFF TGCAGTGCTGGTCGAATGGACACTGAAGCTTTCTTT
TRBD1 TRBJ1-5 many TRBV2 CASTDRAGSNQPQHF TGTGCCAGCACTGACAGGGCGGGAAGCAATCAGCCCCAGCATTTT
TRBD2 TRBJ2-7 many TRBV7-3 CASSLAGGPYEQYF TGTGCCAGCAGCTTAGCGGGAGGGCCTTACGAGCAGTACTTC
. TRBJ2-3 many TRBV24-1 CATSNPGSTDTQYF TGTGCCACCAGCAATCCCGGGTCCACAGATACGCAGTATTTT
. TRBJ2-2 . TRBV24-1 CATSSKWGELFF TGTGCCACCAGCTCGAAGTGGGGGGAGCTGTTTTTT
. TRBJ1-2 few TRBV19 CASSIWPGPHYGYTF TGTGCCAGTAGTATATGGCCCGGGCCTCACTATGGCTACACCTTC
. TRBJ2-3 few TRBV6-6 CASSYMEGTQYF TGTGCCAGCAGTTACATGGAGGGTACGCAGTATTTT
TRBD2 TRBJ2-1 many TRBV6-1 CASSPPLMSGRAYNEQFF TGTGCCAGCAGTCCGCCCTTAATGAGCGGGAGGGCCTACAATGAGCAGTTCTTC
. TRBJ2-7 many TRBV28 CASRGTGVGEQYF TGTGCCAGCAGAGGGACGGGAGTCGGCGAGCAGTACTTC
. TRBJ1-2 few TRBV7-9 CASSLVPTAGGYTF TGTGCCAGCAGCTTAGTGCCCACGGCGGGTGGCTACACCTTC
. TRBJ1-5 . TRBV7-8 CASSPTGGGRLNNQPQHF TGTGCCAGCAGCCCCACTGGAGGGGGAAGGTTGAACAATCAGCCCCAGCATTTT
TRBD1 TRBJ1-5 . TRBV28 CASSSDRVSNQPQHF TGTGCCAGCAGTTCGGACAGGGTAAGCAATCAGCCCCAGCATTTT
TRBD1 TRBJ1-5 many TRBV28 CASSSRRQGRQPQHF TGTGCCAGCAGTTCTCGGAGACAGGGACGTCAGCCCCAGCATTTT
. TRBJ2-1 . TRBV5-1 CASSLKGNEQFF TGCGCCAGCAGCTTGAAAGGCAATGAGCAGTTCTTC
. TRBJ2-5 many TRBV3-1 CASSQDAAQETQYF TGTGCCAGCAGCCAAGATGCGGCTCAAGAGACCCAGTACTTC
. TRBJ2-7 . TRBV12-3/TRBV12-4 CASSLKGEGFGEQYF TGTGCCAGCAGTTTAAAGGGGGAGGGGTTTGGCGAGCAGTACTTC
TRBD2 TRBJ2-1 many TRBV10-3 CAIKTSGSSYNEQFF TGTGCCATCAAGACTAGCGGGAGCTCCTACAATGAGCAGTTCTTC
TRBD1 TRBJ2-5 . TRBV19 CASSSTGMETQYF TGTGCCAGTAGTTCGACAGGGATGGAGACCCAGTACTTC
TRBD2 TRBJ2-2 many TRBV5-1 CASSPPAGAAGELFF TGCGCCAGCAGCCCCCCCGCGGGAGCCGCCGGGGAGCTGTTTTTT
. TRBJ2-1 . TRBV9 CASSVDRYNEQFF TGTGCCAGCAGCGTAGACAGATACAATGAGCAGTTCTTC
. TRBJ2-7 few TRBV7-9 CASRGGNPGEQYF TGTGCCAGCAGAGGTGGGAATCCAGGTGAGCAGTACTTC
TRBD1 TRBJ1-2 many TRBV12-5 CASGSTGGRNYGYTF TGTGCTAGTGGTTCGACAGGGGGAAGGAACTATGGCTACACCTTC
TRBD1 TRBJ2-7 many TRBV20-1 CSARPGTAGYEQYF TGCAGTGCTAGACCCGGGACAGCTGGTTACGAGCAGTACTTC
. TRBJ2-1 many TRBV7-3 CASSLQGYNEQFF TGTGCCAGCAGCCTACAGGGCTACAATGAGCAGTTCTTC
TRBD2 TRBJ2-5 many TRBV20-1 CSADFSGDNQETQYF TGCAGTGCTGACTTTAGCGGGGACAATCAAGAGACCCAGTACTTC
. TRBJ1-4 many TRBV27 CASSRGFNEKLFF TGTGCCAGCAGTAGGGGGTTTAATGAAAAACTGTTTTTT
TRBD1 TRBJ2-7 many TRBV2 CASKDRGFGYEQYF TGTGCCAGCAAGGACAGGGGTTTCGGCTACGAGCAGTACTTC
TRBD1 TRBJ2-7 few TRBV29-1 CSVTGQGTSYEQYF TGCAGCGTTACAGGACAGGGTACATCCTACGAGCAGTACTTC
. TRBJ2-2 . TRBV24-1 CATSDSSWQVNTGELFF TGTGCCACCAGTGATTCGAGTTGGCAGGTGAACACCGGGGAGCTGTTTTTT
. TRBJ1-1 many TRBV7-9 CASSLGARRNTEAFF TGTGCCAGCAGCTTAGGGGCCAGAAGGAACACTGAAGCTTTCTTT
TRBD2 TRBJ2-1 few TRBV7-3 CASSRLAGGPNEQFF TGTGCCAGCAGCCGACTAGCGGGAGGCCCCAATGAGCAGTTCTTC
TRBD1 TRBJ2-1 many TRBV11-3 CASSRDRGRWNEQFF TGTGCCAGCAGTCGCGACAGGGGGCGGTGGAATGAGCAGTTCTTC
. TRBJ1-1 few TRBV24-1 CATSDLQGRGAFF TGTGCCACCAGTGATTTGCAGGGCCGCGGGGCTTTCTTT
. TRBJ2-7 many TRBV7-4 CASSSLASGLPQGEQYF TGTGCCAGCAGCTCCCTAGCATCCGGGCTGCCCCAGGGAGAGCAGTACTTC
. TRBJ2-3 many TRBV3-1 CASRQTGTDTQYF TGTGCCAGCAGACAGACGGGCACAGATACGCAGTATTTT
. TRBJ2-1 many TRBV29-1 CSVAGRNEQFF TGCAGCGTTGCCGGGCGCAATGAGCAGTTCTTC
. TRBJ2-2 many TRBV4-2 CASSQDYNTGELFF TGTGCCAGCAGCCAAGACTACAATACCGGGGAGCTGTTTTTT
TRBD1 TRBJ2-1 many TRBV5-4 CAGSPGGTGSAYEQFF TGTGCCGGCAGCCCCGGCGGGACAGGGTCCGCCTATGAGCAGTTCTTC
TRBD1 TRBJ1-6 . TRBV4-1 CASSQEGQGIYSPLHF TGCGCCAGCAGCCAGGAGGGACAGGGGATATATTCACCCCTCCACTTT
. TRBJ2-2 many TRBV2 CASRARPTGELFF TGTGCCAGCCGAGCACGCCCGACCGGGGAGCTGTTTTTT
TRBD2 TRBJ2-5 many TRBV5-1 CASSMGLAGGLETQYF TGCGCCAGCAGCATGGGACTAGCGGGAGGATTGGAGACCCAGTACTTC
TRBD1 TRBJ1-6 . TRBV18 CASSPPYQGARSPLHF TGTGCCAGCTCACCACCGTATCAGGGGGCAAGATCACCCCTCCACTTT
. TRBJ2-1 many TRBV7-9 CASRPQGAGDNEQFF TGTGCCAGCAGACCTCAGGGGGCGGGGGACAATGAGCAGTTCTTC
. TRBJ1-6 many TRBV6-1 CASSWPGVNSPLHF TGTGCCAGCAGTTGGCCGGGGGTTAATTCACCCCTCCACTTT
TRBD1 TRBJ2-3 many TRBV28 CASSFDRGRADTQYF TGTGCCAGCAGTTTTGACAGGGGGCGCGCAGATACGCAGTATTTT
. TRBJ2-3 many TRBV12-3/TRBV12-4 CASNATANLTDTQYF TGTGCCAGCAACGCGACAGCGAACCTCACAGATACGCAGTATTTT
. TRBJ2-1 many TRBV7-9 CASILVDRYNEQFF TGTGCCAGCATCCTTGTCGACAGATACAATGAGCAGTTCTTC
TRBD1 TRBJ1-6 . TRBV10-3 CAIPLVVVRTGGSSYNSPLHF TGTGCCATCCCCTTGGTCGTAGTAAGGACAGGAGGGAGCTCCTATAATTCACCCCTCCACTTT